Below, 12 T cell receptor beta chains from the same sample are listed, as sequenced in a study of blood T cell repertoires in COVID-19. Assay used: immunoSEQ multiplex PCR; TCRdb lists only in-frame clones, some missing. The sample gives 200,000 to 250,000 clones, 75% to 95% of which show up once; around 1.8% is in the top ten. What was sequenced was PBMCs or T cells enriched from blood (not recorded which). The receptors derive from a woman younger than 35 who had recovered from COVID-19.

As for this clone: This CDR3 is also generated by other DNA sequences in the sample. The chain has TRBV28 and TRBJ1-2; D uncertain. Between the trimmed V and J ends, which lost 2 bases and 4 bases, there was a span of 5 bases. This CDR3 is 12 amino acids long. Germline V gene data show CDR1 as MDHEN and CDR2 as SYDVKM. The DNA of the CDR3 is TGTGCCAGCAGTTTAGAGGGCTATGGCTACACCTTC. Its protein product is CASSLEGYGYTF.

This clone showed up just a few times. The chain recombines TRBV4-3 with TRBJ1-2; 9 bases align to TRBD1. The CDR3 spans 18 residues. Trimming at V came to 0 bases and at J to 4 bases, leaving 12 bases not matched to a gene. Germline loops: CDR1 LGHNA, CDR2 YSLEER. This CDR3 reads CASSQDATGGGSPYGYTF. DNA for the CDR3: TGCGCCAGCAGCCAAGATGCGACAGGGGGTGGGTCTCCCTATGGCTACACCTTC.

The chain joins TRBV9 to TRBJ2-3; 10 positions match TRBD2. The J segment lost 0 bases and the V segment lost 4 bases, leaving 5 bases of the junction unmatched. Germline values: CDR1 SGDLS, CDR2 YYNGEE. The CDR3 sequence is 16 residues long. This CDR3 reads CASSSPTSGSTDTQYF. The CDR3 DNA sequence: TGTGCCAGCAGCTCTCCGACTAGCGGGAGCACAGATACGCAGTATTTT.

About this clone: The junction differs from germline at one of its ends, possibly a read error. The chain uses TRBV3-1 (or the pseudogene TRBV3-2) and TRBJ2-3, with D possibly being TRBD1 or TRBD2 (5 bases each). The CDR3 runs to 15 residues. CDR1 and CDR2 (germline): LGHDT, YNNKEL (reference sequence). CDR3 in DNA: TGTGCCAGCAGGCAAGGGGCGGGCCCGGGGGATACGCAGTATTTT. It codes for CASRQGAGPGDTQYF.

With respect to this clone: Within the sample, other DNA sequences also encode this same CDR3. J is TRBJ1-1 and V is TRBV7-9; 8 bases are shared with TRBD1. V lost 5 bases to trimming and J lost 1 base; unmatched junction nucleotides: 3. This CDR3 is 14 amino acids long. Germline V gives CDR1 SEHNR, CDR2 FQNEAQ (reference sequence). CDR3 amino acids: CASSPGQGNTEAFF. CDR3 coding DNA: TGTGCCAGCAGCCCCGGACAGGGGAACACTGAAGCTTTCTTT.

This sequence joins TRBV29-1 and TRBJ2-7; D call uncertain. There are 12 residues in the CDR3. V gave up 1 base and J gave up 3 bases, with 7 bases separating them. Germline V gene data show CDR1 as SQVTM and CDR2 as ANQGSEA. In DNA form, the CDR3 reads TGCAGCGTTGAAGGGCGGAACTACGAGCAGTACTTC. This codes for CSVEGRNYEQYF.

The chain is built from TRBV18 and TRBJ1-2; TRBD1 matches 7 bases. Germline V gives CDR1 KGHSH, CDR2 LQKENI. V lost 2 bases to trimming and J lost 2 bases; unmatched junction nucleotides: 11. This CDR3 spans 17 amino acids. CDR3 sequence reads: CASSPFRPDRSNYGYTF. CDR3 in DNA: TGTGCCAGCTCACCATTTCGCCCGGACAGGTCAAACTATGGCTACACCTTC.

The chain's CDR3 is CASSDWDTEWLTLYF. For the CDR3, the DNA is TGTGCCAGCAGTGATTGGGACACGGAATGGTTGACTCTGTACTTC. J is TRBJ2-5 and V is TRBV2; TRBD1 might be the D (6 bases). Germline lookup yields CDR1 SNHLY and CDR2 FYNNEI. Trimming took off 3 bases at V and 13 bases at J, with 24 bases between the two ends. The CDR3 is 15 amino acids. Combining the CDR3 with reference TRBV2 and TRBJ2-5 gives the whole variable domain EPEVTQTPSHQVTQMGQEVILRCVPISNHLYFYWYRQILGQKVEFLVSFYNNEISEKSEIFDDQFSVERPDGSNFTLKIRSTKLEDSAMYFCASSDWDTEWLTLYFGPGTRLLVL.

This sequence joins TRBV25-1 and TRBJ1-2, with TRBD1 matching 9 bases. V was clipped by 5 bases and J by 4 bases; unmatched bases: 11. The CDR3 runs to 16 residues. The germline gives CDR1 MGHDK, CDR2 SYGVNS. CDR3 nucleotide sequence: TGTGCCAGCAGTAGGGGACAGGGTCCCATAGGCTATGGCTACACCTTC. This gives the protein CASSRGQGPIGYGYTF.

DNA of the CDR3: TGTGCCAGCAGTGAAGTAAGCCCAAACGAGCAGTACTTC. This translates into CASSEVSPNEQYF. V gene TRBV2 combines with J gene TRBJ2-7; D not resolved. V gave up 1 base and J gave up 5 bases, with 9 bases separating them. This CDR3 comprises 13 residues. CDR1 SNHLY and CDR2 FYNNEI come from the germline V gene. Supplemented by reference TRBV2 and TRBJ2-7, the full variable domain reads EPEVTQTPSHQVTQMGQEVILRCVPISNHLYFYWYRQILGQKVEFLVSFYNNEISEKSEIFDDQFSVERPDGSNFTLKIRSTKLEDSAMYFCASSEVSPNEQYFGPGTRLTVT.

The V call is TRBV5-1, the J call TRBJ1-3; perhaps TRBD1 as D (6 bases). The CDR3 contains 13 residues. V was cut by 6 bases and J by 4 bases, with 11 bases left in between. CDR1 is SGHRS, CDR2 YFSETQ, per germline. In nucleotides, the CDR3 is TGCGCCAGCACGCCAGGGGAAGGAAACACCATATATTTT. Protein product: CASTPGEGNTIYF.

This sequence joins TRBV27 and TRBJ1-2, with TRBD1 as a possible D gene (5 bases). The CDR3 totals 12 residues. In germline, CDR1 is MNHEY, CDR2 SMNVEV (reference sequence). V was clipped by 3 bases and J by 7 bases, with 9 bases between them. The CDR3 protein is CASSLEGIGYTF. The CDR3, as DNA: TGTGCCAGCAGTTTGGAGGGGATTGGCTACACCTTC.